The clone carrying this T cell receptor beta chain was detected once. Original methodology: The assay estimated nucleated cells by amplifying reference gene primers. TCRdb's copy holds only in-frame clones and misses some; the assay was immunoSEQ multiplex PCR. D and trimming come from the DNA, and the V and J calls and clone size come from that table. Here the sample spans around 250,000 clones, around 83% being singletons. The record originates from a study of blood T cell repertoires in COVID-19. The germline V gene encodes CDR1 MGHRA and CDR2 YSYEKL. The CDR3 is 15 residues long. V shed 1 base and J 4 bases; nucleotides not matched to a gene: 5.

The chain carries TRBV4-1 and TRBJ2-7; 9 positions agree with TRBD2. This receptor was identified in an elderly man with acute or convalescent COVID-19. The sequenced sample was peripheral blood. Here the CDR3 reads CASSQGLAGIYEQYF. The CDR3 DNA sequence: TGCGCCAGCAGCCAAGGTCTAGCGGGAATTTACGAGCAGTACTTC.